This T cell receptor beta chain was documented in a study of cytomegalovirus exposure and HLA in healthy donors. Study summary: The same platform used for the approximately 700 first-cohort repertoires was also used for the approximately 120 validation repertoires, as a later analysis reported.

A remark on this clone: Its antigen is undetermined. The sample has other DNA sequences that encode this CDR3 too.

Whole-study results and caveats: Most TCR sequences were rare, but some public TCRs occurred in many donors. The authors confirmed in vitro that three CMV-associated chains were specific for CMV antigens.

Generated by immunoSEQ multiplex PCR, the TCRdb table keeps only in-frame clones and is missing some. The sample lists approximately 280,000 clones, roughly 90% seen once, with approximately 0.94% in the top ten. The CDR3 extends over 15 amino acids. The germline gives CDR1 SNHLY, CDR2 FYNNEI. V lost 0 bases and J lost 0, with 6 bases in between. Source material: PBMCs. The V gene is TRBV2, the J gene TRBJ2-1; D unresolved. This TCR was recovered from a woman aged 18-29 years in good health and CMV-seronegative. The DNA of the CDR3 is TGTGCCAGCAGTGAAGCGGAGAGCTCCTACAATGAGCAGTTCTTC. It codes for CASSEAESSYNEQFF.